This T cell receptor beta chain is drawn from a study of cytomegalovirus exposure and HLA in healthy donors. Deletions cut 5 bases from V and 2 bases from J, with 19 bases between. Germline V gives CDR1 MDHEN, CDR2 SYDVKM. The CDR3 covers 17 residues. 60 Vbeta and 13 Jbeta primers were used in PCR. Profiled with immunoSEQ multiplex PCR; TCRdb holds only in-frame clones, not every one. The data contain 100,000 to 150,000 clones, roughly 76% of them singletons. V usage is TRBV28 and J usage is TRBJ1-5, with a tentative D call TRBD1 (6 bases). This receptor was identified in a woman aged 45-65 years in good health and CMV-seronegative. The sequenced sample consisted of PBMCs. The CDR3 DNA is TGTGCCAGCAGTCGTAGGGGGGGGTCAGGAGGCAATCAGCCCCAGCATTTT. It specifies CASSRRGGSGGNQPQHF.